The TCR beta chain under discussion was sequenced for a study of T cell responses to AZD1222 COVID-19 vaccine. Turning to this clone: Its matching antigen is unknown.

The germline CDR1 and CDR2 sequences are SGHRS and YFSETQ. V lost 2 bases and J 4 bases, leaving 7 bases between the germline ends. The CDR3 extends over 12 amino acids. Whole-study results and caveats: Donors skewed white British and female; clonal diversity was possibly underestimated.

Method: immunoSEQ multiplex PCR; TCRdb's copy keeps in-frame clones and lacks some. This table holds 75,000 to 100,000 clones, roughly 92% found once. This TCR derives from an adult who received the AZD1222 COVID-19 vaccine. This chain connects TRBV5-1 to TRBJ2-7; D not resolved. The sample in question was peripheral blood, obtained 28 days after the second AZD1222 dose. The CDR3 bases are TGCGCCAGCAGCTTAGACACGTACGAGCAGTACTTC. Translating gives CASSLDTYEQYF. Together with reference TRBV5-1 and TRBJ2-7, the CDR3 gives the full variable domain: KAGVTQTPRYLIKTRGQQVTLSCSPISGHRSVSWYQQTPGQGLQFLFEYFSETQRNKGNFPGRFSGRQFSNSRSEMNVSTLELGDSALYLCASSLDTYEQYFGPGTRLTVT.